The next 25 T cell receptor beta chains were all read from a single sample in a study of OX40 agonist ivuxolimab in advanced cancers. Clones were sequenced by immunoSEQ multiplex PCR, and TCRdb holds only the in-frame ones, with some missing. The data contain fewer than 40,000 clones, approximately 80% of them singletons. This specimen was CD4+ or CD8+ T cells sorted from blood, taken in a trial of the OX40 agonist ivuxolimab. Receptors were obtained from an adult with an advanced solid tumor such as melanoma, head and neck, liver or kidney cancer.

The genes are TRBV15 and TRBJ2-2; D is uncertain. This CDR3 comprises 14 residues. V lost 1 base and J lost 2, with 5 bases in between. Per germline, CDR1 LNHNV and CDR2 YYDKDF (reference sequence). CDR3 nucleotide sequence: TGTGCCACCAGCAGAGGGACCAACACCGGGGAGCTGTTTTTT. Its translation is CATSRGTNTGELFF.

This chain links TRBV2 with TRBJ2-1; the match to TRBD2 covers 12 bases. Germline V gives CDR1 SNHLY, CDR2 FYNNEI. CDR3 length equals 13 residues. V shed 8 bases, J shed 9 bases, and the junction held 5 bases outside the gene matches. For the CDR3, the DNA is TGTGCCAGCGGACTAGCGGGGTTTGGTGAGCAGTTCTTC. Protein sequence: CASGLAGFGEQFF.

The count of this clone is one. The V and J genes are TRBV30 and TRBJ1-1; D is unresolved. Germline V gene data show CDR1 as GTSNPN and CDR2 as SVGIG (reference sequence). The CDR3 spans 15 residues. With 1 base removed from V and 4 bases from J, the gap between germline ends came to 16 bases. CDR3 amino acids: CAWSEWVGGGTEAFF. Here the CDR3 DNA reads TGTGCCTGGAGTGAATGGGTAGGCGGCGGCACTGAAGCTTTCTTT.

V gene TRBV6-6 combines with J gene TRBJ1-1; tentatively, D is TRBD1 (5 bases). CDR1 and CDR2 (germline): MNHNY, SVGAGI (reference sequence). V lost 2 bases, J lost 0 bases, and 10 bases lay in between. This CDR3 comprises 15 residues. The CDR3, as DNA: TGTGCCAGCAGTTACCGGGGGAATCTGAACACTGAAGCTTTCTTT. Translating it yields CASSYRGNLNTEAFF.

The chain employs TRBV4-1 and TRBJ1-6, with a tentative D call TRBD1 (5 bases). The germline gives CDR1 MGHRA, CDR2 YSYEKL. The ends were cut back, 2 bases at V and 7 bases at J, with 9 bases in the middle. The CDR3 covers 14 residues. Here the CDR3 DNA reads TGCGCCAGCAGCCAATTACAGGTGAATTCACCCCTCCACTTT. Translation gives CASSQLQVNSPLHF.

This clone was picked up a small number of times. This chain links TRBV10-1 with TRBJ1-2, with 7 bases identical to TRBD1. CDR1 is WNHNN and CDR2 is SYGVQD in the germline V gene (reference sequence). Trimming removed 2 bases from V and 8 bases from J; junction bases left unmatched: 5. This CDR3 has 13 amino acids. The CDR3 coding sequence is TGCGCCAGCAGTGAGAGAGGGGGCAGCGGCTACACCTTC. Translated, it gives CASSERGGSGYTF.

The V and J genes are TRBV30 and TRBJ2-3; D unresolved. The CDR3 runs 13 residues. CDR1 GTSNPN and CDR2 SVGIG come from the germline V gene (reference sequence). V was pared by 1 base and J by 5 bases, with 10 bases between. CDR3 sequence: CAWSGISLDTQYF. In nucleotides, the CDR3 is TGTGCCTGGAGTGGCATATCCTTAGATACGCAGTATTTT.

The rearrangement joins TRBV19 to TRBJ1-3, with 7 bases fitting TRBD1. CDR3 length: 15 residues. Trimming removed 6 bases from V and 2 bases from J; junction bases left unmatched: 7. Germline CDR1 LNHDA, CDR2 SQIVND (reference sequence). CDR3 nucleotides: TGTGCCAGTAGGAGACCGGGGACAGCTGGAAACACCATATATTTT. Its protein product is CASRRPGTAGNTIYF.

V gene TRBV5-1 combines with J gene TRBJ2-5, with D perhaps TRBD1 or TRBD2 (5 bases each). CDR3 length: 15 residues. V lost 3 bases to trimming and J lost 2 bases, with 14 bases between them. CDR1 is SGHRS, CDR2 YFSETQ, per germline. The DNA of the CDR3 is TGCGCCAGCAGCTGGGGGTACTCGGAACAAGAGACCCAGTACTTC. Translating it yields CASSWGYSEQETQYF.

This clone was observed a single time. The chain employs TRBV6-5 and TRBJ1-5; D gene uncertain. In germline, CDR1 is MNHEY, CDR2 SVGAGI. This CDR3 comprises 13 residues. V lost 8 bases to trimming and J lost 5 bases, with 13 bases between them. The CDR3 sequence is CASPRRGDQPQHF. The CDR3 DNA sequence: TGTGCCAGCCCGAGACGCGGTGATCAGCCCCAGCATTTT.

The V gene is TRBV10-2, the J gene TRBJ1-4; no definite D call. The germline gives CDR1 WSHSY, CDR2 SAAADI. This CDR3 has 16 amino acids. Trimming pared 3 bases from V and 0 bases from J, leaving 11 bases between. The CDR3 here is CASSDPFKATNEKLFF. CDR3 in DNA: TGCGCCAGCAGTGACCCTTTTAAGGCAACTAATGAAAAACTGTTTTTT.

The CDR3 nucleotides are TGTGCCAGCAGCCAAGATGGTTGGGACACTAATGAAAAACTGTTTTTT. It yields the protein CASSQDGWDTNEKLFF. V gene TRBV4-2 combines with J gene TRBJ1-4; D might be TRBD1 (5 bases). V was pared by 0 bases and J by 2 bases, with 10 bases between. From germline, CDR1 is LGHNA and CDR2 YNFKEQ. The CDR3 consists of 16 residues.

This clone was counted a single time. The chain uses TRBV6-1 and TRBJ1-6; D call uncertain. The V gene's germline CDR1 is MNHNS and CDR2 SASEGT. This CDR3 is built from 13 residues. The ends were cut back, 3 bases at V and 9 bases at J, with 9 bases in the middle. The CDR3 DNA is TGTGCCAGCAGTGACAGGATCGGTTCACCCCTCCACTTT. Residues: CASSDRIGSPLHF.

This clone was recorded only once. CDR3 sequence: CASRPSGGLSYEQYF. For the CDR3, the DNA is TGTGCAAGTCGCCCATCAGGGGGGCTCTCCTACGAGCAGTACTTC. The V and J genes are TRBV12-2 and TRBJ2-5; the D call of TRBD1 is as the table states it, not checked on the DNA. The end of the DNA aligns better with TRBJ2-7, so the J call may be wrong. TRBV12-2 is a pseudogene segment. The CDR3 loop spans 15 amino acids.

This rearrangement joins TRBV6-1 to TRBJ2-5, with TRBD2 matching 7 bases. The CDR3 totals 16 residues. The V gene's germline CDR1 is MNHNS and CDR2 SASEGT. V lost 3 bases and J lost 1; bases outside the gene matches: 8. This CDR3 reads CASSEAGGGVQETQYF. Written as DNA, the CDR3 is TGTGCCAGCAGTGAGGCTGGGGGAGGGGTCCAAGAGACCCAGTACTTC.

This clone came up once. The genes are TRBV29-1 and TRBJ1-1; D is uncertain. Germline V CDR1 and CDR2: SQVTM, ANQGSEA. V shed 7 bases and J shed 4 bases, with 7 bases lying between them. The CDR3 has 10 amino acids. The CDR3 protein is CSAQTTEAFF. CDR3 DNA sequence: TGCAGCGCTCAGACCACTGAAGCTTTCTTT.

The chain has TRBV18 and TRBJ1-1; 9 bases line up with TRBD1. The V and J ends lost 4 bases and 1 base, in that order; junction bases with no gene match: 7. From germline, CDR1 is KGHSH and CDR2 LQKENI. This CDR3 spans 16 amino acids. The CDR3 region is CASSLGQGSSNTEAFF. DNA of the CDR3: TGTGCCAGCTCACTGGGACAGGGATCATCGAACACTGAAGCTTTCTTT. The complete variable domain, with remaining parts taken from reference TRBV18 and TRBJ1-1, reads NAGVMQNPRHLVRRRGQEARLRCSPMKGHSHVYWYRQLPEEGLKFMVYLQKENIIDESGMPKERFSAEFPKEGPSILRIQQVVRGDSAAYFCASSLGQGSSNTEAFFGQGTRLTVV.

This chain connects TRBV5-1 to TRBJ2-7, with 9 bases aligning to TRBD1. J gave up 2 bases and V 4 bases, and 10 bases lay outside the gene matches. This CDR3 has 16 amino acids. Per germline, CDR1 SGHRS and CDR2 YFSETQ. CDR3 coding DNA: TGCGCCAGCAGCCCCGGACAGGGGAGACTACCCTACGAGCAGTACTTC. This encodes CASSPGQGRLPYEQYF.

The chain is built from TRBV19 and TRBJ2-7, with D perhaps TRBD1 (6 bases). Looked up from germline, CDR1 is LNHDA and CDR2 is SQIVND (reference sequence). This CDR3 spans 15 amino acids. Trimming took 5 bases from V and 0 from J, leaving 14 bases between them. The CDR3 here is CASSPGTLLSYEQYF. The CDR3 region has the DNA TGTGCCAGTAGTCCCGGGACATTACTCTCCTACGAGCAGTACTTC.

The chain recombines TRBV9 with TRBJ2-3; TRBD1 might be the D (5 bases). CDR1 is SGDLS and CDR2 is YYNGEE in the germline V gene. Trimming left V 0 bases short and J 5 bases short, with 10 bases between. The CDR3 is 14 residues long. The CDR3 coding sequence is TGTGCCAGCAGCGTAGGAAGGGGAAGAGATACGCAGTATTTT. As protein: CASSVGRGRDTQYF.

The chain joins TRBV4-2 to TRBJ2-1; D may correspond to TRBD1 or TRBD2 (5 bases each). V was pared by 5 bases and J by 4 bases, with 18 bases between. The V gene's germline CDR1 is LGHNA and CDR2 YNFKEQ. The length of the CDR3 is 16 residues. The CDR3 here is CASSFPGTGDYNEQFF. DNA of the CDR3: TGTGCCAGCAGCTTCCCCGGGACCGGAGATTACAATGAGCAGTTCTTC.

The genes are TRBV5-5 and TRBJ1-3; no clear D. The CDR3 is 13 amino acids. The germline gives CDR1 SGHKS, CDR2 YYEKEE (reference sequence). Trimming left V 4 bases short and J 4 bases short, with 9 bases between. CDR3 region: CASSAGLGNTIYF. DNA for the CDR3: TGTGCCAGCAGCGCCGGACTGGGAAACACCATATATTTT. Using reference TRBV5-5 and TRBJ1-3 for the parts outside the CDR3, the full variable domain is DAGVTQSPTHLIKTRGQQVTLRCSPISGHKSVSWYQQVLGQGPQFIFQYYEKEERGRGNFPDRFSARQFPNYSSELNVNALLLGDSALYLCASSAGLGNTIYFGEGSWLTVV.

CDR3 protein: CASSADRGDTIYF. Written as DNA, the CDR3 is TGTGCCAGCAGTGCAGACAGGGGGGACACCATATATTTT. The chain recombines TRBV6-4 with TRBJ1-3; 9 positions agree with TRBD1. J was trimmed by 8 bases and V by 4 bases; bases with no gene match: 3. CDR1 is MRHNA and CDR2 is SNTAGT in the germline V gene. The CDR3 loop spans 13 amino acids.

There are a few counts of this clone. CDR3 amino acids: CASIREQGYEQYF. DNA of the CDR3: TGTGCCAGCATTCGGGAACAGGGCTACGAGCAGTACTTC. The V and J genes are TRBV2 and TRBJ2-7, with D possibly being TRBD1 (6 bases). The germline V and J ends were trimmed by 7 bases and 3 bases, with 13 bases remaining between them. Germline V CDR1 and CDR2: SNHLY, FYNNEI. CDR3 length: 13 residues.

This clone was seen a handful of times. The CDR3 DNA sequence: TGTGCCACCAGCAGAGAAACGGCGGGGGGCAAGCCCCAGCATTTT. It is translated as CATSRETAGGKPQHF. The chain employs TRBV15 and TRBJ1-5, with a possible D match to TRBD1 (6 bases). This CDR3 is built from 15 residues. V shed 0 bases and J shed 8 bases, with 14 bases lying between them. Germline CDR1 and CDR2: LNHNV and YYDKDF (reference sequence).